Below, 28 T cell receptor beta chains from the same sample are listed, as sequenced in a study of control samples from healthy donors and cancer patients. Assay used: immunoSEQ multiplex PCR; TCRdb lists only in-frame clones, some missing. Of roughly 170,000 clones listed, about 91% were seen once; the top ten hold 2% to 2.5%. Sequenced material: blood. These receptors came from a middle-aged woman in good health.

V is TRBV28 and J is TRBJ2-7; tentatively, D is TRBD1 or TRBD2 (6 bases each). The CDR3 totals 14 residues. V was cut by 7 bases and J by 4 bases, with 17 bases left in between. Germline CDR1 and CDR2: MDHEN and SYDVKM. The CDR3: CASTTRGGRYEQYF. The CDR3 region has the DNA TGTGCCAGCACCACCCGAGGGGGGCGGTACGAGCAGTACTTC.

The chain joins TRBV27 to TRBJ2-5; D remains unclear. Trimming took 3 bases from V and 0 from J, leaving 5 bases between them. The germline V gene has CDR1 MNHEY and CDR2 SMNVEV (reference sequence). This CDR3 has 13 residues. CDR3 residues: CASSFADQETQYF. CDR3 sequence (DNA): TGTGCCAGCAGTTTCGCGGACCAAGAGACCCAGTACTTC.

V usage is TRBV19 and J usage is TRBJ1-2; a possible D gene is TRBD1 (5 bases). The CDR3 covers 14 residues. Germline lookup yields CDR1 LNHDA and CDR2 SQIVND (reference sequence). V lost 4 bases and J 6 bases, leaving 15 bases between the germline ends. The CDR3 reads CASSTLDTLHGYTF. The CDR3 DNA reads as TGTGCCAGTAGTACTCTGGACACCCTCCATGGCTACACCTTC.

This rearrangement joins TRBV4-1 to TRBJ1-4, with a weak D call TRBD1 (6 bases). This CDR3 contains 16 residues. Per the germline V gene, CDR1 is MGHRA and CDR2 is YSYEKL. Trimming removed 3 bases from V and 8 bases from J, with 19 bases in between. The CDR3 region is CASSQIQLGAREKLFF. CDR3 sequence (DNA): TGCGCCAGCAGCCAGATCCAACTGGGGGCGCGAGAAAAACTGTTTTTT.

The chain carries TRBV2 and TRBJ1-2, with D possibly matching TRBD1 (5 bases). This CDR3 region has 15 residues. V was cut by 3 bases and J by 8 bases, with 19 bases left in between. Germline V gene lookup returns CDR1 SNHLY and CDR2 FYNNEI. CDR3 nucleotides: TGTGCCAGCAGTGATTTTTCCTGGGCAGGGAACGGCTACACCTTC. It encodes CASSDFSWAGNGYTF.

The chain couples TRBV21-1 to TRBJ2-5; the DNA was not compared with TRBD1, the D call given in the table. TRBV21-1 is shown as a pseudogene. This CDR3 is built from 14 residues. The CDR3 is CASSKGGRDWNQYF. The DNA of the CDR3 is TGTGCCAGCAGCAAAGGGGGCAGGGATTGGAACCAGTACTTC.

The gene calls are TRBV21-1 and TRBJ1-5; TRBD1 is the table's D call and was not checked against the DNA. TRBV21-1 is shown as a pseudogene. The CDR3 consists of 14 residues. As DNA, the CDR3 is TGTGCCAGCAGCAAAGTTCAGGGGAGCCAGCCCCAGCATTTT. Translating it yields CASSKVQGSQPQHF.

J is TRBJ1-5 and V is TRBV6-5, with TRBD1 matching over 8 bases. The CDR3 is 15 residues long. The germline V gene has CDR1 MNHEY and CDR2 SVGAGI. With 0 bases clipped from V and 3 bases from J, the junction kept 1 base outside the gene matches. CDR3 in amino acids: CASSYSTGVNQPQHF. CDR3 DNA sequence: TGTGCCAGCAGTTACTCGACAGGGGTCAATCAGCCCCAGCATTTT.

Of note for this clone: A read error may account for a junction end that differs from germline. The chain recombines TRBV5-5 with TRBJ2-2; a weak D match, TRBD1 (6 bases). The CDR3 is made up of 16 amino acids. Germline V gene sequence: CDR1 SGHKS, CDR2 YYEKEE (reference sequence). The CDR3 loop reads CASILGTGSNTGELFF. CDR3 coding DNA: TGTGCCAGCATCTTGGGTACAGGGTCGAACACCGGGGAGCTGTTTTTT.

The CDR3, as DNA: TGTGCCAGCAGTCCCACAGCTTACTACGAGCAGTACTTC. Its protein product is CASSPTAYYEQYF. V is TRBV2 and J is TRBJ2-7, with D hard to call. The CDR3 has 13 amino acids. The V gene's germline CDR1 is SNHLY and CDR2 FYNNEI. Trimming took off 5 bases at V and 3 bases at J, with 11 bases between the two ends.

This clone showed up just once. The CDR3 loop reads CASSPGLGEAFF. In nucleotides, the CDR3 is TGCGCCAGCAGCCCAGGGCTGGGTGAAGCTTTCTTT. The chain carries TRBV10-2 and TRBJ1-1; a weak D match, TRBD1 (5 bases). V gave up 6 bases and J gave up 7 bases, with 12 bases separating them. The CDR3 extends over 12 amino acids. CDR1 and CDR2 (germline): WSHSY, SAAADI.

V is TRBV19 and J is TRBJ2-2; no clear D. V lost 4 bases and J lost 6, with 15 bases in between. This CDR3 comprises 15 residues. Germline loops: CDR1 LNHDA, CDR2 SQIVND (reference sequence). The CDR3 bases are TGTGCCAGTAGTACAGCAGGAAACGTTGCCGGGGAGCTGTTTTTT. It translates to CASSTAGNVAGELFF. The whole variable domain, filled in from reference TRBV19 and TRBJ2-2, reads DGGITQSPKYLFRKEGQNVTLSCEQNLNHDAMYWYRQDPGQGLRLIYYSQIVNDFQKGDIAEGYSVSREKKESFPLTVTSAQKNPTAFYLCASSTAGNVAGELFFGEGSRLTVL.

The chain has TRBV5-1 and TRBJ2-5, with TRBD2 identical over 14 bases. The CDR3 is 18 amino acids. Per germline, CDR1 SGHRS and CDR2 YFSETQ. V shed 0 bases, J shed 5 bases, and the junction held 9 bases outside the gene matches. CDR3 loop: CASSLGVTSGGAAETQYF. The CDR3 DNA is TGCGCCAGCAGCTTGGGAGTGACTAGCGGGGGGGCTGCGGAGACCCAGTACTTC.

The chain joins TRBV18 to TRBJ1-6; D is undetermined. Germline V gene data show CDR1 as KGHSH and CDR2 as LQKENI. There are 15 residues in the CDR3. V lost 2 bases and J 8 bases, leaving 13 bases between the germline ends. The CDR3 coding sequence is TGTGCCAGCTCACCATTAATGCCACGGGATTCACCCCTCCACTTT. Translation: CASSPLMPRDSPLHF.

The genes are TRBV6-5 and TRBJ2-7; tentatively, D is TRBD1 (6 bases). From germline, CDR1 is MNHEY and CDR2 SVGAGI. The germline V and J ends were trimmed by 2 bases and 3 bases, with 8 bases remaining between them. The CDR3 is 13 amino acids. The CDR3 spells CASSYDRYYEQYF. In nucleotides, the CDR3 is TGTGCCAGCAGTTACGACAGGTACTACGAGCAGTACTTC.

The V call is TRBV5-4, the J call TRBJ2-7, with 12 nucleotides matching TRBD2. J gave up 3 bases and V 4 bases, and 5 bases lay outside the gene matches. Germline V gene lookup returns CDR1 SGHNT and CDR2 YYREEE (reference sequence). CDR3 length: 15 residues. CDR3 loop: CASSVTSGGIYEQYF. Here the CDR3 DNA reads TGTGCCAGCAGCGTTACTAGCGGGGGGATCTACGAGCAGTACTTC.

The chain carries TRBV7-9 and TRBJ1-2; 7 bases fit TRBD1. Trimming took 7 bases from V and 1 from J; bases not matched to a gene: 9. Germline lookup yields CDR1 SEHNR and CDR2 FQNEAQ (reference sequence). The CDR3 spans 15 residues. CDR3 DNA sequence: TGTGCCAGCACCCTCGGGACAGACTATAACTATGGCTACACCTTC. This encodes CASTLGTDYNYGYTF. Full variable domain (rest looked up from reference TRBV7-9 and TRBJ1-2): DTGVSQNPRHKITKRGQNVTFRCDPISEHNRLYWYRQTLGQGPEFLTYFQNEAQLEKSRLLSDRFSAERPKGSFSTLEIQRTEQGDSAMYLCASTLGTDYNYGYTFGSGTRLTVV.

The chain is built from TRBV6-4 and TRBJ1-3; D unresolved. In germline, CDR1 is MRHNA, CDR2 SNTAGT. The ends were cut back, 6 bases at V and 1 base at J, with 13 bases in the middle. CDR3 length: 15 amino acids. CDR3 region: CASRRHPGSGNTIYF. CDR3 sequence (DNA): TGTGCCAGCAGGCGACACCCCGGTTCTGGAAACACCATATATTTT.

The chain employs TRBV29-1 and TRBJ1-2; tentatively, D is TRBD1 (5 bases). Germline V gene data show CDR1 as SQVTM and CDR2 as ANQGSEA. This CDR3 comprises 13 residues. V dropped 6 bases and J dropped 2 bases, with 13 bases sitting between them. The CDR3 DNA is TGCAGCGTGGAAACCGGGACCAACTATGGCTACACCTTC. It codes for CSVETGTNYGYTF.

The rearrangement links TRBV11-3 to TRBJ2-1; D may match TRBD1 or TRBD2 (5 bases each). Deletions cut 0 bases from V and 8 bases from J, with 17 bases between. This CDR3 comprises 16 residues. Germline V gene sequence: CDR1 SGHNT, CDR2 YENEEA. The CDR3 DNA is TGTGCCAGCAGCTTAGATCCGGGTGCAGGGAGCGATGAGCAGTTCTTC. Amino acids: CASSLDPGAGSDEQFF.

The count of this clone is one. This chain joins TRBV4-2 and TRBJ2-1, with 7 bases lining up with TRBD2. Unmatched junction bases numbered 18, after V lost 4 bases and J lost 9 bases. This CDR3 is 17 amino acids long. Germline V CDR1 and CDR2: LGHNA, YNFKEQ. Written as DNA, the CDR3 is TGTGCCAGCAGCCCCCCTCGGGCTAGCGGTGGGGTAAGTGAGCAGTTCTTC. This codes for CASSPPRASGGVSEQFF.

This rearrangement joins TRBV6-5 to TRBJ1-5, with D hard to call. The CDR3 runs 14 residues. Germline assignment: CDR1 MNHEY and CDR2 SVGAGI. V dropped 2 bases and J dropped 1 base, with 6 bases sitting between them. This CDR3 is CASSYRESNQPQHF. CDR3 bases: TGTGCCAGCAGTTACAGGGAGAGCAATCAGCCCCAGCATTTT.

The rearrangement joins TRBV5-1 to TRBJ1-3; no definite D call. The CDR3 is made up of 15 amino acids. Germline assignment: CDR1 SGHRS and CDR2 YFSETQ. V was pared by 1 base and J by 0 bases, with 8 bases between. The CDR3 DNA reads TGCGCCAGCAGCTTGAGGCAGAACTCTGGAAACACCATATATTTT. It translates to CASSLRQNSGNTIYF.

This chain joins TRBV4-1 and TRBJ2-3; maybe TRBD2 (6 bases). The CDR3 has 15 amino acids. Germline V gene data show CDR1 as MGHRA and CDR2 as YSYEKL. Trimming cost V 1 base and J 1 base, with 9 bases left between them. CDR3 region: CASSQGRRGTDTQYF. CDR3 nucleotide sequence: TGCGCCAGCAGCCAAGGGCGGAGGGGCACAGATACGCAGTATTTT.

The V call is TRBV19, the J call TRBJ2-7, with D perhaps matching TRBD2 (6 bases). V lost 0 bases to trimming and J lost 3 bases, with 9 bases between them. This CDR3 contains 14 residues. In germline, CDR1 is LNHDA, CDR2 SQIVND (reference sequence). CDR3 DNA sequence: TGTGCCAGTAGTATAGACGCGGGACGCTACGAGCAGTACTTC. It encodes CASSIDAGRYEQYF.

The chain recombines TRBV25-1 with TRBJ2-1, with D unresolved. Trimming took 5 bases from V and 9 from J, leaving 8 bases between them. Germline CDR1 is MGHDK and CDR2 is SYGVNS. This CDR3 contains 11 residues. The CDR3 DNA reads as TGTGCCAGCAGTCAACGTAGTGAGCAGTTCTTC. Its translation: CASSQRSEQFF.

This sequence joins TRBV19 and TRBJ1-5; 7 nucleotides align to TRBD1. V shed 5 bases and J 7 bases; nucleotides not matched to a gene: 11. CDR1 is LNHDA, CDR2 SQIVND, per germline (reference sequence). CDR3 length equals 15 residues. The CDR3: CASSVGQDQGQPQHF. The CDR3 region has the DNA TGTGCCAGTAGTGTAGGACAGGACCAGGGGCAGCCCCAGCATTTT.

In its sample, this clone was seen once. The chain has TRBV10-2 and TRBJ1-3; D not resolved. The V end was cut by 0 bases, the J end by 0 bases, with 6 bases between. Germline CDR1 and CDR2: WSHSY and SAAADI. The CDR3 is 15 amino acids. The CDR3 bases are TGCGCCAGCAGTGAGTCGAACAACTCTGGAAACACCATATATTTT. Translated, it gives CASSESNNSGNTIYF.